These T cell receptor beta chains were read from a single sample in a study of T-cell memory formation after mild COVID-19. TCRdb fed the 5' RACE reads into MiXCR, producing one record per CDR3 protein. The sample carries about 560,000 distinct CDR3 sequences, over 15% recorded once. Sequencing was performed on PBMCs or a T cell subset sorted from them (not recorded which). These TCRs come from an adult woman who had mild COVID-19 (a few samples of this study predate the infection). Cell type and time point are not known. The CDR3 runs from the conserved cysteine through the conserved F or W. A D gene is named only where the DNA matches it firmly. Only part of the rows carry a size: once, few, many, or a class if the clone is expanded.

TGCGCCAGCAACCCGTCGACCGGGCTATTACAAGAGACCCAGTACTTC,CASNPSTGLLQETQYF,TRBV5-1,TRBJ2-5,NA,NA
TGTGCCAGCCGGGACAACAACACCGGGGAGCTGTTTTTT,CASRDNNTGELFF,TRBV21-1,TRBJ2-2,NA,NA
TGTGCCAGCAGCCGCCTCGGACGGCTCTATGGCTACACCTTC,CASSRLGRLYGYTF,TRBV6-5,TRBJ1-2,few,NA
TGTGCCAGCAGTTACAGCGCAGCTAACTATGGCTACACCTTC,CASSYSAANYGYTF,TRBV6-5,TRBJ1-2,many,NA
TGTGCCAGCAGCTTTAGTGGCGGGGACACTGAAGCTTTCTTT,CASSFSGGDTEAFF,TRBV7-9,TRBJ1-1,NA,NA
TGTGCCAGCTCACCACGGGACAGCGCTGGAAACACCATATATTTT,CASSPRDSAGNTIYF,TRBV18,TRBJ1-3,few,TRBD1
TGTGCCAGCAGAAGGACAGGGGGCACTGAAGCTTTCTTT,CASRRTGGTEAFF,TRBV7-8,TRBJ1-1,few,TRBD1
TGTGCCAGCAGCCGGGACAGGGCCATCTCTGGGGCCAACGTCCTGACTTTC,CASSRDRAISGANVLTF,TRBV6-2/TRBV6-3,TRBJ2-6,NA,TRBD1
TGCAGCGTTGACCCGGGACGGGGGCCAAATGAGCAGTTCTTC,CSVDPGRGPNEQFF,TRBV29-1,TRBJ2-1,NA,NA
TGCAGTGCTACCTGGACAGGGACTGAAGCTTTCTTT,CSATWTGTEAFF,TRBV20-1,TRBJ1-1,few,TRBD1
TGTGCCAGCAGCTTAGGGCGGGAGTCCAATGAGCAGTTCTTC,CASSLGRESNEQFF,TRBV7-2,TRBJ2-1,few,TRBD2
TGTGCCAGCAGCCATATAAGCGTGAGAGGCCCAGATACGCAGTATTTT,CASSHISVRGPDTQYF,TRBV27,TRBJ2-3,once,NA
TGTGCCAGCAAGCCAGGGACTAACTATGGCTACACCTTC,CASKPGTNYGYTF,TRBV7-9,TRBJ1-2,few,NA
TGTGCCAGCAGCAAGACAATATCAGGCAATGAGCAGTTCTTC,CASSKTISGNEQFF,TRBV12-3/TRBV12-4,TRBJ2-1,NA,NA
TGTGCCAGCAGCCCGGGGGACAGCCGGGAGACCCAGTACTTC,CASSPGDSRETQYF,TRBV12-3/TRBV12-4,TRBJ2-5,NA,NA
TGTGCCAGTAGTATGTCTCGTCGGGAGACCCAGTACTTC,CASSMSRRETQYF,TRBV19,TRBJ2-5,few,NA
TGTGCCAGCAGTCGTAGCGAGGTCTACAATGAGCAGTTCTTC,CASSRSEVYNEQFF,TRBV6-2/TRBV6-3,TRBJ2-1,few,NA
TGCAGTGTTCCCCGGGCCCAAGAGACCCAGTACTTC,CSVPRAQETQYF,TRBV20-1,TRBJ2-5,few,NA
TGTGCCAGCAGTCGAAGGCTGGCGATCTCCCAGGATACGCAGTATTTT,CASSRRLAISQDTQYF,TRBV6-1,TRBJ2-3,few,NA
TGCAGTGCTTCCCGACAGAGCTCTGGAAACACCATATATTTT,CSASRQSSGNTIYF,TRBV20-1,TRBJ1-3,few,NA
TGTGCCAGCAGTTTATCGGCTACTACGGGGAATGAGCAGTTCTTC,CASSLSATTGNEQFF,TRBV27,TRBJ2-1,few,NA
TGTGCCAGCTCACCACACCCTAACTATGGCTACACCTTC,CASSPHPNYGYTF,TRBV18,TRBJ1-2,NA,NA
TGTGCCAGCAGCCCGGGACTAGCGGCTAGCCGCGACGAGCAGTACTTC,CASSPGLAASRDEQYF,TRBV11-2,TRBJ2-7,few,TRBD2
TGTGCCAGCAGCCAGTACGGGACGGCCAACAATCAGCCCCAGCATTTT,CASSQYGTANNQPQHF,TRBV7-2,TRBJ1-5,few,NA
TGTGCCAGCAGCGTAGCAGGGAGGAGCACAGATACGCAGTATTTT,CASSVAGRSTDTQYF,TRBV9,TRBJ2-3,NA,NA
TGTGCCAGCAGTTTGAAGGGGTTCAATGAGCAGTTCTTC,CASSLKGFNEQFF,TRBV12-3/TRBV12-4,TRBJ2-1,NA,NA
TGTGCCATCAGGGGCGACAGGGCCGGAGAGACCCAGTACTTC,CAIRGDRAGETQYF,TRBV10-3,TRBJ2-5,many,TRBD1
TGTGCCAGCAGCCAAGTTGCCGGGGGTGAGCAGTACTTC,CASSQVAGGEQYF,TRBV3-1,TRBJ2-7,NA,NA
TGCGCCAGCAGCTTGAACGGGCCTAGCACAGATACGCAGTATTTT,CASSLNGPSTDTQYF,TRBV5-1,TRBJ2-3,NA,NA
TGTGCCAGCAGCCAAGCCGACCCCGGAAGGAAAGGAGGGTATGGCTACACCTTC,CASSQADPGRKGGYGYTF,TRBV3-1,TRBJ1-2,NA,NA
TGTGCCACCAGCAGAGAAGCAACGAGCTCCTACGAGCAGTACTTC,CATSREATSSYEQYF,TRBV15,TRBJ2-7,NA,NA
TGTGCCACCAGCAGAGGAACAGGTAGTCAGCCCCAGCATTTT,CATSRGTGSQPQHF,TRBV15,TRBJ1-5,few,NA
TGTGCCAGCAAGCCGGGACTAGTCTACAATGAGCAGTTCTTC,CASKPGLVYNEQFF,TRBV6-2/TRBV6-3,TRBJ2-1,few,TRBD2
TGTGCCAGCAGATTAGGGACAGGGTTCAATCAGCCCCAGCATTTT,CASRLGTGFNQPQHF,TRBV6-2/TRBV6-3,TRBJ1-5,few,TRBD1
TGTGCCTGGAGTGTACGAGGGGGCTCGTATAATTCACCCCTCCACTTT,CAWSVRGGSYNSPLHF,TRBV30,TRBJ1-6,NA,TRBD1
TGTGCCAGCAGTCAAGGGGCCACAGGGCTTGTTCCCTACGAGCAGTACTTC,CASSQGATGLVPYEQYF,TRBV12-3/TRBV12-4,TRBJ2-7,NA,NA